The 24 T cell receptor beta chains reported below all come from one sample, sequenced in a study of blood T cell repertoires in COVID-19 (TCRdb year 2020). The method was the immunoSEQ multiplex PCR assay. The table comes from immuneACCESS by way of TCRdb, which keeps in-frame sequences with V and J called. Part of the clones is missing from these tables; in studies checked, under half for an unresolved V gene and the rest for unknown reasons. The sample has about 46,000 clones on record, about 85% of them singletons. The top ten clonotypes cover just over 3% of the sample. The specimen was PBMCs or T cells enriched from blood (not recorded which). The receptor set was obtained from a woman aged 50 to 65 who had recovered from COVID-19.

The V gene is TRBV28, the J gene TRBJ1-2; a possible D gene is TRBD1 (5 bases). CDR3 length equals 15 residues. The germline V gene has CDR1 MDHEN and CDR2 SYDVKM. V lost 7 bases to trimming and J lost 4 bases, with 19 bases between them. The CDR3 coding sequence is TGTGCCAGCAACGTCGGGGGTTGGGGCTTCTATGGCTACACCTTC. Amino acids: CASNVGGWGFYGYTF.

V is TRBV28 and J is TRBJ2-7; 10 bases are a match to TRBD2. The CDR3 has 15 amino acids. Per germline, CDR1 MDHEN and CDR2 SYDVKM. The J segment lost 4 bases and the V segment lost 5 bases, leaving 8 bases of the junction unmatched. The DNA of the CDR3 is TGTGCCAGCAGTCCCGAAGCGGGAGGGGGATACGAGCAGTACTTC. This codes for CASSPEAGGGYEQYF. The complete variable domain, with remaining parts taken from reference TRBV28 and TRBJ2-7, reads DVKVTQSSRYLVKRTGEKVFLECVQDMDHENMFWYRQDPGLGLRLIYFSYDVKMKEKGDIPEGYSVSREKKERFSLILESASTNQTSMYLCASSPEAGGGYEQYFGPGTRLTVT.

J is TRBJ2-5 and V is TRBV11-2; TRBD2 agrees at 7 bases. From germline, CDR1 is SGHAT and CDR2 FQNNGV. The CDR3 loop spans 19 amino acids. V lost 4 bases, J lost 5 bases, and 22 bases stayed unmatched. CDR3 protein: CASSSVVQRDRTKRETQYF. The CDR3, as DNA: TGTGCCAGCAGCTCCGTTGTCCAGCGGGACCGGACCAAAAGGGAGACCCAGTACTTC.

The chain couples TRBV3-1 (or the pseudogene TRBV3-2) to TRBJ2-5; 11 bases match TRBD2. The CDR3 covers 17 residues. Germline values: CDR1 LGHDT, CDR2 YNNKEL (reference sequence). The V gene end was trimmed by 1 base and the J gene end by 5 bases; junction bases not matched to a gene: 9. CDR3 in DNA: TGTGCCAGCAGCCAAGTTGGTCTAGCGGGGGGCAGGGAGACCCAGTACTTC. Its translation is CASSQVGLAGGRETQYF.

The chain joins TRBV15 to TRBJ1-3, with TRBD1 as a possible D gene (5 bases). Germline values: CDR1 LNHNV, CDR2 YYDKDF (reference sequence). This CDR3 comprises 15 residues. Trimming removed 1 base from V and 1 base from J, with 8 bases in between. In DNA form, the CDR3 reads TGTGCCACCAGCAGAGGTGGGACTTCTGGAAACACCATATATTTT. Amino acid sequence: CATSRGGTSGNTIYF.

This clone was seen only once. The chain is built from TRBV30 and TRBJ1-1; D possibly corresponds to TRBD1 (6 bases). Germline CDR1 is GTSNPN and CDR2 is SVGIG (reference sequence). The germline V and J ends were trimmed by 3 bases and 2 bases, with 10 bases remaining between them. The CDR3 length is 13 residues. The CDR3, as DNA: TGTGCCTGGAGGCGGGGGCTCAACACTGAAGCTTTCTTT. Its protein product is CAWRRGLNTEAFF.

This sequence joins TRBV9 and TRBJ2-3; 8 positions agree with TRBD2. Germline CDR1 and CDR2: SGDLS and YYNGEE. This CDR3 spans 14 amino acids. V lost 4 bases, J lost 4 bases, and 5 bases stayed unmatched. The CDR3, as DNA: TGTGCCAGCAGCTTTCGGGGGGGGCCAGATACGCAGTATTTT. This sequence encodes CASSFRGGPDTQYF.

This sequence joins TRBV5-1 and TRBJ2-5, with a weak D call TRBD2 (7 bases). The CDR3 loop spans 16 amino acids. V was pared by 4 bases and J by 3 bases, with 19 bases between. The germline CDR1 and CDR2 sequences are SGHRS and YFSETQ. The CDR3 spells CASSGQTLREKETQYF. DNA of the CDR3: TGCGCCAGCAGCGGACAGACATTGCGGGAGAAAGAGACCCAGTACTTC.

The chain combines TRBV6-5 with TRBJ1-1, with 8 bases lining up with TRBD1. After removal of 6 bases from V and 6 bases from J, the junction contained 9 bases not matched to a gene. Germline values: CDR1 MNHEY, CDR2 SVGAGI. This CDR3 is built from 14 residues. CDR3: CASRRDQQGAEAFF. CDR3 coding DNA: TGTGCCAGCAGGCGCGACCAACAGGGGGCTGAAGCTTTCTTT.

The chain uses TRBV13 and TRBJ2-1; D gene uncertain. This CDR3 contains 13 residues. Germline CDR1 reads PRHDT; CDR2 reads FYEKMQ (reference sequence). V gave up 6 bases and J gave up 9 bases, with 15 bases separating them. CDR3 coding DNA: TGTGCCAGCAGTCCCCCTCTTTTCCCTGAGCAGTTCTTC. Its translation is CASSPPLFPEQFF.

This chain links TRBV6-5 with TRBJ2-1; the D is unclear. The CDR3 runs 16 residues. Deletions cut 0 bases from V and 0 bases from J, with 9 bases between. The germline gives CDR1 MNHEY, CDR2 SVGAGI. The CDR3 is CASSYSVLSSYNEQFF. The CDR3, as DNA: TGTGCCAGCAGTTACTCAGTGCTGAGCTCCTACAATGAGCAGTTCTTC.

This chain links TRBV15 with TRBJ2-7, with D maybe TRBD1 (5 bases). Trimming shortened V by 5 bases and J by 2 bases, and 16 bases separated the two germline ends. CDR3 length: 15 residues. Germline V gene data show CDR1 as LNHNV and CDR2 as YYDKDF (reference sequence). CDR3 residues: CATSPLDSQPYEQYF. CDR3 bases: TGTGCCACCAGCCCTCTTGACAGTCAACCCTACGAGCAGTACTTC.

This clone has just one count. V is TRBV6-6 and J is TRBJ1-2; D perhaps matches TRBD1 (5 bases). V was trimmed by 2 bases and J by 10 bases, leaving 20 bases between them. Germline CDR1 and CDR2: MNHNY and SVGAGI (reference sequence). The CDR3 extends over 15 amino acids. CDR3 in amino acids: CASSYSADNPFYYTF. In nucleotides, the CDR3 is TGTGCCAGCAGTTACAGCGCGGACAACCCCTTTTACTACACCTTC.

The chain joins TRBV6-5 to TRBJ2-1; unclear D gene. Germline CDR1 reads MNHEY; CDR2 reads SVGAGI. Trimming pared 2 bases from V and 8 bases from J, leaving 16 bases between. The CDR3 spans 15 residues. Here the CDR3 reads CASSYSAPGGHEQFF. Here the CDR3 DNA reads TGTGCCAGCAGTTACAGTGCGCCAGGTGGGCATGAGCAGTTCTTC.

This rearrangement joins TRBV5-4 to TRBJ1-1; D is perhaps TRBD1 (6 bases). The CDR3 runs to 17 residues. CDR1 is SGHNT, CDR2 YYREEE, per germline (reference sequence). V lost 1 base to trimming and J lost 0 bases, with 16 bases between them. CDR3 sequence (DNA): TGTGCCAGCAGCTTGTTGGGCAGGGGTAGAATGAACACTGAAGCTTTCTTT. This gives the protein CASSLLGRGRMNTEAFF.

This clone was seen a few times. The J gene is TRBJ2-1, the V gene TRBV7-9, with a possible D match to TRBD2 (5 bases). Trimming cost V 0 bases and J 4 bases, with 16 bases left between them. Germline-derived CDR1 and CDR2 are SEHNR and FQNEAQ (reference sequence). The CDR3 is 17 amino acids. CDR3 nucleotides: TGTGCCAGCAGCTTAGCGTTTCCGAGCGGTTATTACAATGAGCAGTTCTTC. This sequence encodes CASSLAFPSGYYNEQFF.

The chain links TRBV7-9 to TRBJ1-5; D is unresolved. Germline CDR1 reads SEHNR; CDR2 reads FQNEAQ (reference sequence). The V and J ends lost 1 base and 8 bases respectively, with 9 bases between them. This CDR3 is 13 amino acids long. CDR3 DNA: TGTGCCAGCAGCTTAGAGGCGGGTGAGCCCCAGCATTTT. Translating gives CASSLEAGEPQHF.

The chain couples TRBV4-3 to TRBJ1-2; TRBD1 aligns across 8 bases. The length of the CDR3 is 15 residues. CDR1 is LGHNA, CDR2 YSLEER, per germline. The trim removed 0 bases at V and 4 bases at J, leaving 4 bases unmatched. DNA for the CDR3: TGCGCCAGCAGCCAAGAAGTAGGACAGGGCTATGGCTACACCTTC. This encodes CASSQEVGQGYGYTF.

The chain recombines TRBV7-2 with TRBJ2-1; 8 bases align to TRBD2. The germline CDR1 and CDR2 sequences are SGHTA and FQGNSA. The CDR3 has 19 amino acids. After removal of 3 bases from V and 1 base from J, the junction contained 14 bases not matched to a gene. The DNA for the CDR3 is TGTGCCAGCAGCTTGATGGGGGGGAGCGGGAGAGGGTCCTACAATGAGCAGTTCTTC. It codes for CASSLMGGSGRGSYNEQFF.

The chain carries TRBV6-5 and TRBJ1-1; possible D gene TRBD1, 5 bases. CDR3 length equals 13 residues. V was trimmed by 2 bases and J by 7 bases, leaving 11 bases between them. Germline V CDR1 and CDR2: MNHEY, SVGAGI. CDR3 sequence: CASSYGWGGEAFF. Here the CDR3 DNA reads TGTGCCAGCAGTTACGGATGGGGGGGTGAAGCTTTCTTT.

This chain's CDR3 is CASSSVTGGTDTQYF. CDR3 nucleotide sequence: TGCGCCAGCAGCTCAGTCACGGGAGGTACAGATACGCAGTATTTT. The chain uses TRBV5-1 and TRBJ2-3, with 7 bases fitting TRBD2. Germline-derived CDR1 and CDR2 are SGHRS and YFSETQ. V shed 3 bases, J shed 3 bases, and the junction held 7 bases outside the gene matches. The CDR3 runs 15 residues.

V usage is TRBV7-9 and J usage is TRBJ2-4; 7 bases line up with TRBD1. The germline V gene has CDR1 SEHNR and CDR2 FQNEAQ (reference sequence). The CDR3 runs to 14 residues. With V trimmed by 5 bases and J by 4 bases, 5 bases remained unmatched. The CDR3 region has the DNA TGTGCCAGCAGCCCGCAGGGGGAGAAAAACATTCAGTACTTC. Its translation: CASSPQGEKNIQYF. Full variable domain (rest looked up from reference TRBV7-9 and TRBJ2-4): DTGVSQNPRHKITKRGQNVTFRCDPISEHNRLYWYRQTLGQGPEFLTYFQNEAQLEKSRLLSDRFSAERPKGSFSTLEIQRTEQGDSAMYLCASSPQGEKNIQYFGAGTRLSVL.

The chain combines TRBV5-1 with TRBJ1-6; D call uncertain. The V and J ends lost 4 bases and 0 bases respectively, with 11 bases between them. Germline CDR1 is SGHRS and CDR2 is YFSETQ. The CDR3 extends over 16 amino acids. The CDR3 reads CASSRGGSSYNSPLHF. DNA for the CDR3: TGCGCCAGCAGCCGCGGAGGGAGCTCCTATAATTCACCCCTCCACTTT.

This chain links TRBV11-1 with TRBJ2-7; 9 bases agree with TRBD1. The germline V gene has CDR1 SGHAT and CDR2 FQDESV (reference sequence). The CDR3 has 15 residues. V was clipped by 2 bases and J by 5 bases; unmatched bases: 7. The CDR3 coding sequence is TGTGCCAGCAGCTTACCCGGGACAGGGTTCCACGAGCAGTACTTC. This sequence encodes CASSLPGTGFHEQYF.